The sequence of this TCR beta chain was determined in a study of identical twins. TCRdb itself ran the 5' RACE reads through MiXCR, one entry per CDR3 protein. The sample gives roughly 770,000 distinct CDR3 sequences, 15% to 20% of which show up once; less than 15% is in the top ten. This clonotype was seen only a few times. There are 14 residues in the CDR3. V lost 4 bases to trimming and J lost 2 bases; unmatched junction nucleotides: 5. The germline V gene encodes CDR1 MNHEY and CDR2 SVGEGT. These data were also filed under a second study, of T cells expressing NK-cell markers. That source notes: Sorting was limited to alpha-beta TCR-expressing T cells with an anti-gamma-delta TCR antibody in several experiments.

J is TRBJ2-7 and V is TRBV6-2 or TRBV6-3, with 7 positions matching TRBD1. This receptor was obtained from a woman aged 18-29 years in good health. Sequenced material: PBMCs. Here the CDR3 reads CASSSTGNTYEQYF. DNA for the CDR3: TGTGCCAGCAGTTCGACAGGGAACACCTACGAGCAGTACTTC.